The 4 T cell receptor beta chains listed next were all sequenced from one sample in a study of T cell repertoires in cytomegalovirus infection. TCRdb fed the reads into MiXCR, producing one record per CDR3 protein. The sample records about 220,000 distinct CDR3 sequences, 38% being singletons. These TCRs' antigens remain unknown. The source was CD8+ T cells from cultured PBMCs, collected from culture after CMV antigen stimulation. The receptors originated from a human donor in good health (CMV status not recorded). Some clones in this sample may be carry-over from other donors' samples.

This clonotype was detected a few times. This chain joins TRBV11-3 and TRBJ2-7; D remains unclear. The V end was cut by 0 bases, the J end by 5 bases, with 8 bases between. The V gene's germline CDR1 is SGHNT and CDR2 YENEEA. This CDR3 is 13 amino acids long. The CDR3 region has the DNA TGTGCCAGCAGCTTAGATAACGGTAACGAGCAGTACTTC. Encoded protein: CASSLDNGNEQYF. The full variable domain, in which reference TRBV11-3 and TRBJ2-7 provide the parts outside the CDR3, is EAGVVQSPRYKIIEKKQPVAFWCNPISGHNTLYWYLQNLGQGPELLIRYENEEAVDDSQLPKDRFSAERLKGVDSTLKIQPAELGDSAVYLCASSLDNGNEQYFGPGTRLTVT.

The chain joins TRBV13 to TRBJ2-5; 7 bases fit TRBD1. Germline values: CDR1 PRHDT, CDR2 FYEKMQ (reference sequence). The CDR3 consists of 14 residues. V lost 4 bases to trimming and J lost 1 base; unmatched junction nucleotides: 3. In DNA, the CDR3 is TGTGCCAGCAGCTCACAGGGGTTCCAAGAGACCCAGTACTTC. It is translated as CASSSQGFQETQYF.

V usage is TRBV7-9 and J usage is TRBJ1-4; 10 bases align to TRBD1. Per the germline V gene, CDR1 is SEHNR and CDR2 is FQNEAQ (reference sequence). The V and J ends lost 0 bases and 4 bases, in that order; junction bases with no gene match: 2. This CDR3 has 16 amino acids. CDR3 coding DNA: TGTGCCAGCAGCTTAGCTCGGGACAGGGGTAATGAAAAACTGTTTTTT. The encoded protein is CASSLARDRGNEKLFF.

The J gene is TRBJ1-1, the V gene TRBV7-9; no firm D call. With 2 bases removed from V and 5 bases from J, the gap between germline ends came to 9 bases. CDR1 and CDR2 from the germline V gene are SEHNR and FQNEAQ (reference sequence). The CDR3 is 13 residues long. CDR3: CASSLPGWTEAFF. As DNA, the CDR3 is TGTGCCAGCAGCTTACCGGGATGGACTGAAGCTTTCTTT. The variable domain in full, with the rest retrieved from reference TRBV7-9 and TRBJ1-1, is DTGVSQNPRHKITKRGQNVTFRCDPISEHNRLYWYRQTLGQGPEFLTYFQNEAQLEKSRLLSDRFSAERPKGSFSTLEIQRTEQGDSAMYLCASSLPGWTEAFFGQGTRLTVV.